Below, one T cell receptor (beta chain) is given with its context. CDR1 and CDR2 (germline): SGHNT, YYREEE (reference sequence). Trimming took off 0 bases at V and 0 bases at J, with 7 bases between the two ends. The length of the CDR3 is 14 residues. These data originate in a study of shared clonotypes between healthy human individuals. Sequencing used immunoSEQ multiplex PCR; TCRdb keeps in-frame clones, though not all of them. The sample lists some 2,500,000 clones, about 90% occurring once. The chain recombines TRBV5-4 with TRBJ2-7; D call uncertain. The origin of this receptor is a man in his late teens or twenties in good health. Some clones in this sample may be carry-over from other donors' samples. The sequenced material came from naive CD4+ T cells from PBMCs. Subset described: CD45RA+ positively selected. The CDR3 nucleotides are TGTGCCAGCAGCTTGGCGGCAGACTCCTACGAGCAGTACTTC. Translated: CASSLAADSYEQYF.